These 29 T cell receptor beta chains were all obtained from the same sample, sequenced in a study of blood T cell repertoires in COVID-19. This table comes from immunoSEQ multiplex PCR, and its TCRdb copy is limited to in-frame clones, with some not included. The table shows 200,000 to 250,000 clones, with about 90% occurring only once. Sequenced: peripheral blood. These receptors were obtained from an older woman with acute or convalescent COVID-19.

This clone appeared a single time. The chain couples TRBV6-5 to TRBJ2-7, with TRBD2 matching 7 bases. This CDR3 comprises 14 residues. In germline, CDR1 is MNHEY, CDR2 SVGAGI. V shed 5 bases, J shed 2 bases, and the junction held 6 bases outside the gene matches. The CDR3 DNA follows: TGTGCCAGCAGTCTAACGGGGGGTGCCTACGAGCAGTACTTC. Translating it yields CASSLTGGAYEQYF.

The DNA for the CDR3 is TGTGCCAGTAGCGCGAGAGCCAGAAACACCATATATTTT. Translation: CASSARARNTIYF. The chain employs TRBV19 and TRBJ1-3; no reliable D call. Germline CDR1 is LNHDA and CDR2 is SQIVND (reference sequence). There are 13 residues in the CDR3. With 6 bases removed from V and 5 bases from J, the gap between germline ends came to 11 bases.

The genes are TRBV15 and TRBJ2-1, with 9 bases that match TRBD1. Germline lookup yields CDR1 LNHNV and CDR2 YYDKDF (reference sequence). V shed 1 base and J 3 bases; nucleotides not matched to a gene: 7. The CDR3 loop spans 17 amino acids. CDR3 sequence: CATSRGPDRGNYNEQFF. CDR3 in DNA: TGTGCCACCAGCAGAGGGCCCGACAGGGGGAACTACAATGAGCAGTTCTTC.

The chain links TRBV18 to TRBJ2-6; 7 bases fit TRBD1. Germline V gives CDR1 KGHSH, CDR2 LQKENI. V shed 0 bases and J 0 bases; nucleotides not matched to a gene: 17. This CDR3 spans 22 amino acids. CDR3 in DNA: TGTGCCAGCTCACCACCTAGGGGGCCACTACAAAATATACTCTCTGGGGCCAACGTCCTGACTTTC. Encoded protein: CASSPPRGPLQNILSGANVLTF.

The CDR3 region is CASTVPGTENSPLHF. The DNA for the CDR3 is TGTGCCAGCACCGTGCCCGGGACAGAAAATTCACCCCTCCACTTT. The chain carries TRBV28 and TRBJ1-6; TRBD1 matches 7 bases. V dropped 7 bases and J dropped 7; count of bases not matched to a gene: 10. The CDR3 runs 15 residues. Germline loops: CDR1 MDHEN, CDR2 SYDVKM.

The chain employs TRBV29-1 and TRBJ2-7; D may be TRBD2 (7 bases). The CDR3 runs to 13 residues. Germline V CDR1 and CDR2: SQVTM, ANQGSEA. V was shortened by 3 bases and J by 5 bases, with 14 bases between the two germline ends. DNA of the CDR3: TGCAGCGTTGAGGGGGAGGGGGGAAACGAGCAGTACTTC. Amino acids: CSVEGEGGNEQYF.

Here the CDR3 DNA reads TGCGCCAGCAGCCCCAGCGGGGGGAATGGCTACACCTTC. It is translated as CASSPSGGNGYTF. The V gene is TRBV5-1, the J gene TRBJ1-2; TRBD1 might be the D (5 bases). In germline, CDR1 is SGHRS, CDR2 YFSETQ. The CDR3 runs 13 residues. The V and J ends lost 4 bases and 6 bases respectively, with 13 bases between them.

The chain recombines TRBV6-2 or TRBV6-3 with TRBJ1-1, with D tentatively TRBD1 (5 bases). The CDR3 has 14 residues. Trimming pared 2 bases from V and 7 bases from J, leaving 14 bases between. Germline V lookup: CDR1 MNHEY, CDR2 SVGEGT. The CDR3 coding sequence is TGTGCCAGCAGTTACGGCCAGGGAGGGAGTGAAGCTTTCTTT. It yields the protein CASSYGQGGSEAFF.

The CDR3 reads CASSFKRGTGASTDTQYF. The CDR3 DNA reads TGTGCCAGCAGTTTCAAGAGGGGGACAGGGGCTAGCACAGATACGCAGTATTTT. This rearrangement joins TRBV28 to TRBJ2-3; TRBD1 aligns across 10 bases. The V and J ends lost 3 bases and 0 bases, in that order; junction bases with no gene match: 9. This CDR3 comprises 18 residues. CDR1 and CDR2 from the germline V gene are MDHEN and SYDVKM.

The chain recombines TRBV25-1 with TRBJ1-1; D is ambiguous. Germline V CDR1 and CDR2: MGHDK, SYGVNS. This CDR3 is built from 12 residues. V was shortened by 5 bases and J by 12 bases, with 16 bases between the two germline ends. The CDR3: CASSPRVGGTFF. DNA of the CDR3: TGTGCCAGCAGTCCGAGGGTCGGCGGAACTTTCTTT.

The V and J genes are TRBV19 and TRBJ1-1; TRBD1 matches 11 bases. From germline, CDR1 is LNHDA and CDR2 SQIVND (reference sequence). Trimming removed 3 bases from V and 0 bases from J; junction bases left unmatched: 6. The CDR3 is made up of 17 amino acids. CDR3 coding DNA: TGTGCCAGTAGTATGGACAGGGGGCGATCCATGAACACTGAAGCTTTCTTT. This sequence encodes CASSMDRGRSMNTEAFF.

Notes on this clone: This same CDR3 is encoded by further DNA sequences in the sample. This chain links TRBV30 with TRBJ2-7, with TRBD1 matching over 10 bases. The junction had 4 bases not matched to a gene; V was cut back by 5 bases and J by 3 bases. CDR3 length: 13 amino acids. Germline V gene data show CDR1 as GTSNPN and CDR2 as SVGIG (reference sequence). For the CDR3, the DNA is TGTGCCTGGGGTCGGGACAGGGGCTACGAGCAGTACTTC. Its protein is CAWGRDRGYEQYF.

Comments on this clone: A junction end diverges from the germline sequence, so it may reflect a read error. The chain links TRBV7-7 to TRBJ2-1, with 11 bases aligning to TRBD2. The CDR3 loop spans 15 amino acids. CDR1 and CDR2 from the germline V gene are SSHAT and FNYEAQ (reference sequence). CDR3 nucleotides: TGTGCTAGCAGCTCTAGCGGGGGGACTTACAATGAGCAGTTCTTC. Its translation: CASSSSGGTYNEQFF.

The V and J genes are TRBV15 and TRBJ2-7; 9 bases map to TRBD2. With V trimmed by 5 bases and J by 3 bases, 11 bases remained unmatched. This CDR3 spans 16 amino acids. Per the germline V gene, CDR1 is LNHNV and CDR2 is YYDKDF (reference sequence). CDR3 bases: TGTGCCACCAGCCTGTTAGCGGGAGAGGGGATCTACGAGCAGTACTTC. Protein: CATSLLAGEGIYEQYF.

This chain links TRBV4-2 with TRBJ2-3; 7 bases fit TRBD2. The CDR3 covers 17 residues. In germline, CDR1 is LGHNA, CDR2 YNFKEQ. V was clipped by 2 bases and J by 1 base; unmatched bases: 9. The CDR3 nucleotides are TGTGCCAGCAGCCAAACGGGGGGAGGAGGGGGCACAGATACGCAGTATTTT. Its protein product is CASSQTGGGGGTDTQYF.

This chain uses TRBV4-1 with TRBJ1-3; 8 positions match TRBD1. The V gene end was trimmed by 4 bases and the J gene end by 0 bases; junction bases not matched to a gene: 8. The germline gives CDR1 MGHRA, CDR2 YSYEKL. CDR3 length: 17 residues. The CDR3 region is CASSPFSGQDSGNTIYF. The CDR3 region has the DNA TGCGCCAGCAGCCCTTTTTCGGGACAGGACTCTGGAAACACCATATATTTT.

The chain is built from TRBV7-2 and TRBJ1-5; TRBD1 is a possible D gene (6 bases). The CDR3 runs to 15 residues. Germline V lookup: CDR1 SGHTA, CDR2 FQGNSA. V was pared by 4 bases and J by 3 bases, with 13 bases between. Written as DNA, the CDR3 is TGTGCCAGCAGCTCTACAGGGTTCGACAATCAGCCCCAGCATTTT. Protein product: CASSSTGFDNQPQHF.

The V and J genes are TRBV15 and TRBJ1-5, with TRBD1 identical over 7 bases. Per germline, CDR1 LNHNV and CDR2 YYDKDF (reference sequence). The CDR3 extends over 18 amino acids. Germline trimming cut 3 bases from V and 2 bases from J; bases unmatched to any gene: 13. For the CDR3, the DNA is TGTGCCACCAGCAGTCCCTTGGCAGGGGGGATTGGCAATCAGCCCCAGCATTTT. It translates to CATSSPLAGGIGNQPQHF.

This chain uses TRBV4-3 with TRBJ2-1, with 10 nucleotides matching TRBD2. J gave up 7 bases and V 0 bases, and 9 bases lay outside the gene matches. The length of the CDR3 is 17 residues. From germline, CDR1 is LGHNA and CDR2 YSLEER. CDR3 in DNA: TGCGCCAGCAGCCAAGATCTTCGGGCTAGCGGGGGAAATGAGCAGTTCTTC. Its protein product is CASSQDLRASGGNEQFF.

The chain uses TRBV21-1 and TRBJ2-7; the DNA was not used to check the table's D call, TRBD2. TRBV21-1 is listed as a pseudogene. The CDR3 runs 17 residues. This CDR3 is CASSKNLRLAGVKEQYF. CDR3 coding DNA: TGTGCCAGCAGCAAAAACCTTAGGCTAGCGGGAGTGAAGGAGCAGTACTTC.

The table lists this clone with a count of one. The V gene is TRBV6-5, the J gene TRBJ2-7; 8 bases align to TRBD2. The CDR3 totals 15 residues. Trimming cost V 0 bases and J 1 base; bases outside gene matches: 2. CDR1 and CDR2 (germline): MNHEY, SVGAGI. The CDR3: CASSYSGGGSYEQYF. Written as DNA, the CDR3 is TGTGCCAGCAGTTACTCAGGCGGGGGGTCCTACGAGCAGTACTTC.

The V call is TRBV27, the J call TRBJ2-1; 8 bases align to TRBD2. CDR3 size: 13 residues. V lost 1 base, J lost 9 bases, and 2 bases stayed unmatched. CDR1 MNHEY and CDR2 SMNVEV come from the germline V gene (reference sequence). CDR3 amino acids: CASSLLRGGEQFF. CDR3 sequence (DNA): TGTGCCAGCAGTTTATTACGGGGGGGTGAGCAGTTCTTC.

The rearrangement joins TRBV5-8 to TRBJ2-3; a weak D match, TRBD2 (6 bases). Germline V gene lookup returns CDR1 SGHTS and CDR2 YDEGEE. This CDR3 spans 14 amino acids. V dropped 2 bases and J dropped 6 bases, with 13 bases sitting between them. CDR3 region: CASSLGGTTDTQYF. The CDR3 DNA reads as TGTGCCAGCAGCTTAGGAGGGACCACGGATACGCAGTATTTT. Looking up the rest from reference TRBV5-8 and TRBJ2-3 gives the full variable domain: EAGVTQSPTHLIKTRGQQATLRCSPISGHTSVYWYQQALGLGLQFLLWYDEGEERNRGNFPPRFSGRQFPNYSSELNVNALELEDSALYLCASSLGGTTDTQYFGPGTRLTVL.

V is TRBV10-1 and J is TRBJ1-5; 7 bases line up with TRBD1. This CDR3 has 19 residues. CDR1 is WNHNN, CDR2 SYGVQD, per germline (reference sequence). V was clipped by 7 bases and J by 0 bases; unmatched bases: 18. CDR3 in amino acids: CASILLDRVRGYSNQPQHF. DNA of the CDR3: TGCGCCAGCATCCTCTTAGACAGGGTAAGGGGTTATAGCAATCAGCCCCAGCATTTT.

The chain is built from TRBV9 and TRBJ1-1; D possibly corresponds to TRBD1 (6 bases). Germline V lookup: CDR1 SGDLS, CDR2 YYNGEE. V lost 4 bases and J lost 5, with 12 bases in between. CDR3 length: 13 amino acids. The CDR3 region is CASSLQGGTEAFF. The CDR3 DNA reads as TGTGCCAGCAGCCTACAGGGCGGTACTGAAGCTTTCTTT.

This clone was seen a handful of times. The chain carries TRBV25-1 and TRBJ2-5, with TRBD1 matching over 10 bases. The J segment lost 5 bases and the V segment lost 5 bases, leaving 8 bases of the junction unmatched. Germline V gene lookup returns CDR1 MGHDK and CDR2 SYGVNS. There are 15 residues in the CDR3. DNA for the CDR3: TGTGCCAGCAGTCAGAGACAGGGGGCGGGGGAGACCCAGTACTTC. Translation gives CASSQRQGAGETQYF.

This chain connects TRBV18 to TRBJ1-5; TRBD1 is a possible D gene (6 bases). Deletions cut 6 bases from V and 3 bases from J, with 15 bases between. The CDR3 sequence is 15 residues long. Germline V gene lookup returns CDR1 KGHSH and CDR2 LQKENI. CDR3: CASSSETGVNQPQHF. The CDR3 region has the DNA TGTGCCAGCTCTTCGGAGACAGGCGTCAATCAGCCCCAGCATTTT.

This clone was seen only once. The gene calls are TRBV21-1 and TRBJ1-2; the D segment call TRBD1 is taken from the table without a DNA check. TRBV21-1 is listed as a pseudogene. The CDR3 is made up of 16 amino acids. In nucleotides, the CDR3 is TGTGCCAGCAGCCGATGCCTTGACAGGGGGCGGTGCGGCTACACCTTC. Protein: CASSRCLDRGRCGYTF.

This clone was seen a few times. The chain employs TRBV19 and TRBJ1-5; tentatively, D is TRBD1 (6 bases). Per germline, CDR1 LNHDA and CDR2 SQIVND (reference sequence). Trimming cost V 9 bases and J 5 bases, with 14 bases left between them. The CDR3 is made up of 13 amino acids. The CDR3 loop reads CASDTQGYQPQHF. The CDR3 DNA reads as TGTGCCAGCGACACCCAGGGGTATCAGCCCCAGCATTTT.